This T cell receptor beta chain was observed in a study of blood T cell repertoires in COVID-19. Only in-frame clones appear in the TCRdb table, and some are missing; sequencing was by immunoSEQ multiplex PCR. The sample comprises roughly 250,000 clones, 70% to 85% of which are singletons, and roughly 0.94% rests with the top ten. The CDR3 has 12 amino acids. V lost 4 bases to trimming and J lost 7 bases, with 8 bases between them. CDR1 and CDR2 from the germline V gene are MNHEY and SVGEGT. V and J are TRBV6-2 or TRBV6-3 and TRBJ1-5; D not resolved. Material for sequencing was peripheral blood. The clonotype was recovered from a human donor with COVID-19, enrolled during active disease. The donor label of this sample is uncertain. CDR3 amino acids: CASSFYPQPQHF. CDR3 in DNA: TGTGCCAGCAGTTTTTATCCCCAGCCCCAGCATTTT.